Listed below are T cell receptor beta chains from one sample, sequenced in a study of OX40 agonist ivuxolimab in advanced cancers. The data were produced by immunoSEQ multiplex PCR, yet TCRdb's version contains in-frame clones alone and is incomplete. The data contain around 80,000 clones, approximately 89% of them singletons. The sample in question was CD4+ or CD8+ T cells sorted from blood, obtained in a trial of the OX40 agonist ivuxolimab. Every receptor here comes from an adult with an advanced solid tumor such as melanoma, head and neck, liver or kidney cancer. CDR3s include the opening cysteine and the closing phenylalanine or tryptophan. Each record gives: V gene, D gene, clone size, J gene, CDR3 protein, CDR3 DNA. The D gene is left open where the match is weak. Clone size is given for some rows only: seen once, a few or many times, or a class if the clone is expanded.

TRBV7-9	.	.	TRBJ2-5	CASSLGQAVSPQETQYF	TGTGCCAGCAGCTTAGGTCAGGCGGTGAGCCCCCAAGAGACCCAGTACTTC
TRBV30	.	.	TRBJ1-2	CAWSPTAGRYGYTF	TGTGCCTGGAGCCCGACCGCGGGCAGGTATGGCTACACCTTC
TRBV10-1	.	.	TRBJ2-1	CASSRGLSKNEQFF	TGCGCCAGCAGTCGCGGACTTTCGAAGAATGAGCAGTTCTTC
TRBV5-4	.	.	TRBJ2-3	CASSLEGATDTQYF	TGTGCCAGCAGCCTTGAAGGGGCCACAGATACGCAGTATTTT
TRBV9	.	.	TRBJ2-1	CASSVVASSPKQFF	TGTGCCAGCAGCGTAGTCGCTAGCTCCCCTAAGCAGTTCTTC
TRBV10-2	TRBD2	.	TRBJ2-3	CASSGLAGMNTDTQYF	TGCGCCAGCAGTGGGCTAGCGGGGATGAACACAGATACGCAGTATTTT
TRBV27	.	.	TRBJ2-1	CASSLSQANNEQFF	TGTGCCAGCAGTTTATCACAGGCCAACAATGAGCAGTTCTTC
TRBV19	TRBD2	once	TRBJ2-1	CASSIDYAGTSGSFNEQFF	TGTGCCAGTAGTATAGATTATGCCGGGACTAGCGGGAGTTTCAATGAGCAGTTCTTC
TRBV5-1	.	.	TRBJ2-2	CASSLEGTGELFF	TGCGCCAGCAGCTTGGAGGGCACCGGGGAGCTGTTTTTT
TRBV6-1	.	.	TRBJ2-7	CASSEQGLAEQYF	TGTGCCAGCAGTGAACAGGGGTTGGCCGAGCAGTACTTC
TRBV6-1	.	.	TRBJ1-5	CASSESGGNGEPQHF	TGTGCCAGCAGTGAATCGGGGGGTAACGGGGAGCCCCAGCATTTT
TRBV30	TRBD2	.	TRBJ2-3	CAWKREATDTQYF	TGTGCCTGGAAGCGGGAGGCTACAGATACGCAGTATTTT
TRBV5-1	TRBD2	.	TRBJ2-7	CASSLVLAGAYEQYF	TGCGCCAGCAGCTTGGTCCTAGCGGGGGCCTACGAGCAGTACTTC
TRBV19	.	.	TRBJ1-5	CASRGTRSSDYYSNQPQHF	TGTGCCAGTAGGGGGACAAGGAGTTCCGACTATTATAGCAATCAGCCCCAGCATTTT
TRBV28	.	.	TRBJ2-5	CASSFGQLQETQYF	TGTGCCAGCAGTTTTGGTCAGCTCCAAGAGACCCAGTACTTC
TRBV19	.	once	TRBJ1-4	CASQPDSPNEKLFF	TGTGCCAGTCAACCGGACAGTCCTAATGAAAAACTGTTTTTT
TRBV5-1	.	.	TRBJ1-1	CASTILGLGTEAFF	TGCGCCAGCACCATTCTAGGGTTGGGCACTGAAGCTTTCTTT
TRBV7-8	TRBD2	.	TRBJ2-1	CASILRGRGVVNEQFF	TGTGCCAGCATCCTCCGCGGGCGGGGGGTTGTTAATGAGCAGTTCTTC
TRBV25-1	.	.	TRBJ1-4	CASSEPRVSNEKLFF	TGTGCCAGCAGTGAACCGAGGGTCTCTAATGAAAAACTGTTTTTT
TRBV5-1	.	.	TRBJ2-3	CASREAVSTDTQYF	TGCGCCAGCAGGGAGGCAGTCAGCACAGATACGCAGTATTTT
TRBV5-1	.	.	TRBJ2-7	CASSLVGGSGEQYF	TGCGCCAGCAGCTTGGTCGGGGGCTCGGGCGAGCAGTACTTC
TRBV7-9	.	.	TRBJ1-2	CASSLQVIDGYTF	TGTGCCAGCAGCTTACAGGTGATCGATGGCTACACCTTC
TRBV7-9	.	.	TRBJ1-1	CASRTGAKTEAFF	TGTGCCAGCAGGACCGGGGCAAAGACTGAAGCTTTCTTT
TRBV30	.	.	TRBJ1-1	CAHKGVKAFF	TGTGCCCACAAGGGGGTTAAAGCTTTCTTT
TRBV19	.	.	TRBJ1-1	CASSRAPPTGRNTEAFF	TGTGCCAGTAGTAGGGCCCCCCCCACGGGACGGAACACTGAAGCTTTCTTT
TRBV7-2	.	.	TRBJ1-4	CASSPGPAGEKLFF	TGTGCCAGCAGCCCGGGACCAGCAGGGGAAAAACTGTTTTTT
TRBV5-4	.	.	TRBJ2-7	CASSWGNYEQYF	TGTGCCAGCAGCTGGGGCAATTACGAGCAGTACTTC
TRBV5-1	.	few	TRBJ1-1	CASSLGTSLRTEAFF	TGCGCCAGCAGCTTGGGGACCTCACTGCGCACTGAAGCTTTCTTT
TRBV7-9	.	.	TRBJ2-1	CASSLAWVEQFF	TGTGCCAGCAGCTTAGCTTGGGTTGAGCAGTTCTTC
TRBV5-4	.	.	TRBJ2-3	CASSTGQGTDTQYF	TGTGCCAGCAGCACGGGGCAGGGGACAGATACGCAGTATTTT
TRBV7-3	TRBD1	.	TRBJ2-7	CASSVGTGPYEQYF	TGTGCCAGCAGCGTCGGGACAGGGCCCTACGAGCAGTACTTC
TRBV5-1	.	once	TRBJ1-4	CASSLRQGATNEKLFF	TGCGCCAGCAGCTTGAGGCAGGGAGCAACTAATGAAAAACTGTTTTTT
TRBV9	TRBD2	.	TRBJ2-1	CASSLSSGAANNNEQFF	TGTGCCAGCAGCCTCTCTAGCGGGGCCGCGAACAATAATGAGCAGTTCTTC
TRBV2	.	few	TRBJ1-2	CASRSGYTF	TGTGCCAGCCGAAGTGGCTACACCTTC
TRBV19	.	.	TRBJ2-1	CASSISMGGAAYNEQFF	TGTGCCAGTAGTATTTCTATGGGGGGGGCTGCCTACAATGAGCAGTTCTTC
TRBV6-1	.	.	TRBJ1-5	CASSIRTENQPQHF	TGTGCCAGCAGTATCCGGACAGAGAATCAGCCCCAGCATTTT
TRBV6-1	TRBD1	.	TRBJ1-1	CASSERPQGRAGGAFF	TGTGCCAGCAGTGAAAGGCCACAGGGGCGGGCAGGTGGAGCTTTCTTT
TRBV5-1	.	.	TRBJ2-1	CASSLAVVGMSEQFF	TGCGCCAGCAGCTTGGCTGTGGTCGGGATGTCTGAGCAGTTCTTC
TRBV7-9	.	.	TRBJ2-7	CASSLSESGGEQYF	TGTGCCAGCAGCTTGTCGGAGTCAGGAGGAGAGCAGTACTTC
TRBV6-5	.	.	TRBJ2-7	CASCPAGSYEQYF	TGTGCCAGCTGCCCGGCGGGGTCCTACGAGCAGTACTTC